One and the same sample provided the 6 T cell receptor beta chains below, sequenced in a study of blood T cell repertoires in COVID-19. Clones were read by immunoSEQ multiplex PCR, and TCRdb kept only the in-frame ones, dropping some. The table includes under 300,000 clones, about 82% detected once. Specimen: peripheral blood. The receptors derive from a woman aged 55-70 years with active or convalescent COVID-19.

The CDR3 DNA reads TGTGCCAGCAGCAACGGAGGAGACACCATATATTTT. Its translation is CASSNGGDTIYF. The rearrangement joins TRBV21-1 to TRBJ1-3. TRBV21-1 is flagged as a pseudogene. The CDR3 is 12 residues long.

CDR3: CASRGLSYNEQFF. The CDR3 nucleotides are TGTGCCAGCAGGGGACTGTCCTACAATGAGCAGTTCTTC. This sequence joins TRBV12-3 or TRBV12-4 and TRBJ2-1; a possible D gene is TRBD2 (6 bases). This CDR3 spans 13 amino acids. The germline V and J ends were trimmed by 6 bases and 1 base, with 7 bases remaining between them.

V is TRBV11-2 and J is TRBJ2-4; D unresolved. V dropped 1 base and J dropped 2 bases, with 18 bases sitting between them. This CDR3 is 18 amino acids long. From germline, CDR1 is SGHAT and CDR2 FQNNGV. CDR3 DNA: TGTGCCAGCAGCTTAGTTTTGGAGCGCTATTCCCCCAAAAACATTCAGTACTTC. Amino acids: CASSLVLERYSPKNIQYF.

The rearrangement joins TRBV6-5 to TRBJ2-5; 11 bases are shared with TRBD2. The CDR3 contains 15 residues. CDR1 and CDR2 (germline): MNHEY, SVGAGI. The CDR3 coding sequence is TGTGCAGGGACAAGACTAGCGGGGAACCAAGAGACCCAGTACTTC. Its protein is CAGTRLAGNQETQYF.

V is TRBV15 and J is TRBJ2-7; 7 bases are shared with TRBD1. CDR3 size: 15 residues. The J segment lost 3 bases and the V segment lost 1 base, leaving 6 bases of the junction unmatched. In germline, CDR1 is LNHNV, CDR2 YYDKDF (reference sequence). The CDR3 sequence is CATSRAETGIYEQYF. In DNA form, the CDR3 reads TGTGCCACCAGCAGAGCTGAGACAGGGATCTACGAGCAGTACTTC.

The chain recombines TRBV19 with TRBJ2-2; weak D call: TRBD1 (6 bases). CDR1 is LNHDA and CDR2 is SQIVND in the germline V gene (reference sequence). Trimming removed 3 bases at V and 5 bases at J, with 10 bases between. CDR3 length equals 14 residues. CDR3 region: CASSIQQGTGELFF. As DNA, the CDR3 is TGTGCCAGTAGTATTCAACAGGGTACCGGGGAGCTGTTTTTT.